This T cell receptor beta chain was documented in a study of blood T cell repertoires in COVID-19. On the study more broadly: Some COVID-19 samples were acute and others convalescent; all came from the United States, Italy and Spain.

In germline, CDR1 is LNHNV, CDR2 YYDKDF (reference sequence). V dropped 4 bases and J dropped 5; count of bases not matched to a gene: 5. CDR3 length: 15 amino acids. In the original workflow: Amplification with reference gene primers provided the estimates of nucleated cell counts. Sequencing used immunoSEQ multiplex PCR; TCRdb keeps in-frame clones, though not all of them. Clonal size and the V and J genes are those of that table, whereas D and trimming came from the DNA. Of about 260,000 clones listed, roughly 84% are singletons. J is TRBJ1-4 and V is TRBV15; 9 nucleotides agree with TRBD1. This TCR was sampled from a man aged 60 to 69 with acute or convalescent COVID-19. The specimen sequenced was peripheral blood. The CDR3 DNA follows: TGTGCCACCAGCAAACCCGGGACAGGGAATGAAAAACTGTTTTTT. This sequence encodes CATSKPGTGNEKLFF.